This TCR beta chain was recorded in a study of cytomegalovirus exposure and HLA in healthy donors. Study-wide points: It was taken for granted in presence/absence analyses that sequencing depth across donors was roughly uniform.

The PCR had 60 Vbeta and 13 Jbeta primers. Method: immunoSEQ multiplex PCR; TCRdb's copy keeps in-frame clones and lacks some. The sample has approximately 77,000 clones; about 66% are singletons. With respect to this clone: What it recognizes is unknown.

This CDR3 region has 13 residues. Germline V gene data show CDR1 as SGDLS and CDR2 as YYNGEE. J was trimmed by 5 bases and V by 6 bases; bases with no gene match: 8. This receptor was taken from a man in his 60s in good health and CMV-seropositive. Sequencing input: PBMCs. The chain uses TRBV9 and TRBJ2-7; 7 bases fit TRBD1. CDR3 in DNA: TGTGCCAGCAACCCGACAGGGAAACACGAGCAGTACTTC. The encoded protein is CASNPTGKHEQYF.